A selection of T cell receptor beta chains follows, all from one sample in a study of technical replicates of blood from a few donors. The data were produced by immunoSEQ multiplex PCR, yet TCRdb's version contains in-frame clones alone and is incomplete. The sample holds about 97,000 clones, approximately 95% seen once. Sample: T cells isolated from PBMCs. The source is a human donor in good health. The CDR3 runs from the conserved cysteine through the conserved F or W. A D gene is named only where the DNA matches it firmly. Size tells how often a clone was seen (once, few, many) or the class of an expanded clone, and some rows leave it out.

clone size	D gene	V gene	J gene	CDR3 protein	CDR3 DNA
-	-	TRBV7-9	TRBJ1-1	CAMKPGIGGDTEAFF	TGTGCCATGAAACCGGGGATTGGCGGCGACACTGAAGCTTTCTTT
once	-	TRBV7-2	TRBJ2-3	CASSSRGGGGDTQYF	TGTGCCAGCAGTTCCCGAGGAGGAGGAGGGGATACGCAGTATTTT
-	TRBD1	TRBV27	TRBJ2-7	CASSGTGGDEQYF	TGTGCCAGCAGCGGGACAGGGGGCGACGAGCAGTACTTC
-	-	TRBV18	TRBJ1-1	CASSPIWNTEAFF	TGTGCCAGCTCACCTATATGGAACACTGAAGCTTTCTTT
-	TRBD2	TRBV7-2	TRBJ2-1	CASSLEAGKHNEQFF	TGTGCCAGCAGCTTAGAAGCGGGAAAACACAATGAGCAGTTCTTC
-	TRBD2	TRBV25-1	TRBJ2-1	CASSWGGRASEQFF	TGTGCCAGCAGTTGGGGCGGGAGGGCCAGTGAGCAGTTCTTC
-	TRBD1	TRBV30	TRBJ1-1	CAWSLQGARNTEAFF	TGTGCCTGGAGTTTACAGGGGGCGAGGAACACTGAAGCTTTCTTT
once	TRBD2	TRBV27	TRBJ2-1	CASSLARESYNEQFF	TGTGCCAGCAGTCTAGCGCGGGAGTCCTACAATGAGCAGTTCTTC
-	-	TRBV7-3	TRBJ1-1	CASSLGGKNTEAFF	TGTGCCAGCAGCTTAGGGGGCAAGAACACTGAAGCTTTCTTT
-	-	TRBV11-2	TRBJ2-1	CASSLIRGEQFF	TGTGCCAGCAGCTTAATTAGGGGTGAGCAGTTCTTC
-	TRBD1	TRBV9	TRBJ2-6	CASSPDRGAKGANVLTF	TGTGCCAGCAGCCCGGACAGGGGTGCGAAGGGGGCCAACGTCCTGACTTTC
once	-	TRBV23-1	TRBJ1-5	CASSKIILGGSNQPQHF	TGCGCCAGCAGTAAAATAATTTTAGGGGGAAGCAATCAGCCCCAGCATTTT